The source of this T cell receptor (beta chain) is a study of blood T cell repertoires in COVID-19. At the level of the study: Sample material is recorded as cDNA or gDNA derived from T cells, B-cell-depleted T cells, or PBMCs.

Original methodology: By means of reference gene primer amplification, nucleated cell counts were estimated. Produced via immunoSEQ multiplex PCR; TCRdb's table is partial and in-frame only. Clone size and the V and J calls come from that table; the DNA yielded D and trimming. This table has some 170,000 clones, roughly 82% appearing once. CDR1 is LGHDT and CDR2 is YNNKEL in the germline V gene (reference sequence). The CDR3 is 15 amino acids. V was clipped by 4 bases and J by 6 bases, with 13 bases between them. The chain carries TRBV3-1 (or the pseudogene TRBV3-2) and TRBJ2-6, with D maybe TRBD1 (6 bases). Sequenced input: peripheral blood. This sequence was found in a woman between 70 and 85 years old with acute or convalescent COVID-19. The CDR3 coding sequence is TGTGCCAGCAGCCGATGGACAGATACGGCCAACGTCCTGACTTTC. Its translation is CASSRWTDTANVLTF.